This T cell receptor (beta chain) appears in the sequencing data of a study of Graves' ophthalmopathy and Graves' hyperthyroidism (dated by TCRdb to the late 2010s). Study-wide context: Peripheral blood samples were taken at the time of initial diagnosis, before any treatment was given. The roughly 90 discovery patients were divided at random into training and test sets in a 7:3 ratio. To explore V-J signatures that distinguish ophthalmopathy from hyperthyroidism, a discovery set of about a hundred patients was enrolled, made up of over 40 with ophthalmopathy and roughly 55 with stable hyperthyroidism. The study used TCR beta repertoire signatures to distinguish Graves' ophthalmopathy from Graves' hyperthyroidism and to predict progression to ophthalmopathy. In total, some 140 blood samples were TCR-sequenced: 43 ophthalmopathy, roughly 80 hyperthyroidism and around 17 hyperthyroidism-to-ophthalmopathy patients. After sampling, hyperthyroidism patients received methimazole starting at 30 mg daily, and ophthalmopathy patients received high-dose intravenous methylprednisolone. In more than five hyperthyroidism patients, the T-cell repertoires found in thyroid tissue were compared with those found in blood. For independent validation, a separate cohort was made up of some 19 hyperthyroidism patients plus 17 patients who later progressed from hyperthyroidism to ophthalmopathy.

Overall study results and their limits: Sample size was not predetermined statistically, and investigators were not blinded to group allocation. The 13-signature model separated ophthalmopathy from stable hyperthyroidism with roughly 89% sensitivity and around 81% specificity in cross-validation, and 80%/75% in the test set. Among expanded thyroid clonotypes with frequency above 0.001, most also showed up in blood, which suggests that blood repertoires may reflect the thyroid immune response. In validation, the model predicted ophthalmopathy progression with more than 70% sensitivity and about 73% specificity; some 13 predicted patients were CT-confirmed with GO in a median of roughly 6.8 months.

Reading from cysteine to phenylalanine, the CDR3 counts 12 amino acids. Kept here is only the CDR3 DNA, which spans 36 bases and is read in frame from base 1. V is clipped by 3 bases and J by 8 bases, and the sequence between their germline boundaries is 10 bases long. Ophthalmopathy patients were characterized by moderately to severely active disease, a Clinical Activity Score of at least 3, a NOSPECS grade of at least 4, and a disease duration under 3 months. Patients with other autoimmune diseases, uncontrolled infections, pregnancy or lactation were excluded. Diagnosis was based on clinical symptoms, serum thyroxine, TRAb, thyroid ultrasound and orbital computed tomography. Ficoll-Paque density gradient centrifugation was used to isolate PBMCs from 9.5 to 10 ml of fresh peripheral blood. Total RNA was extracted using Trizol reagent, and RNA quality was checked on an Agilent 2100 Bioanalyzer.

This clonotype was found many times. The clone's antigen remains unknown. Per-base quality was not reported, and no clone a single base away is much larger than it. TCR beta CDR3 regions were amplified from RNA transcripts for repertoire sequencing. The first round of RT-PCR was done with HTBI primers and the Qiagen OneStep RT-PCR kit, and was followed by a second round of multiplex PCR, then size selection and purification. Sequencing of the libraries was carried out on an Illumina HiSeq2000 in paired-end mode with 100 bp reads. As for the authors' bioinformatics: SOAPnuke was used to process the reads, throwing out any read that had adapters, had uncalled bases, had a mean Phred below 15, or lacked an exact constant-primer or identifier match. High-quality paired reads were merged with COPE v1.2.5. Clonotypes were defined as unique nucleotide sequences and were aligned to IMGT TRB V, D and J references using MiTCR v1.1. Analysis was restricted to V-J combinations with a frequency above 0.0001, which covered roughly 99% of repertoires. A TCR clonal expansion and chaos score per V-J combination was defined as the ratio of F50 clonal expansion to chaos observed in the TCRdist matrix. Welch's t-statistics and random forest were used to reduce features to more than ten V-J combinations, which were fed into a naive Bayes classifier. The similarity between thyroid and blood repertoires was quantified using the Morisita-Horn index. The raw public reads went through TCRdb reprocessing: fastp at Q25, MiXCR clone calling, in-frame beta chains kept. Every CDR3 protein is listed once, alongside the most common genes and DNA of its rows. V and J calls and clone size were set by TCRdb, not the authors. The sample profile shows about 500,000 distinct CDR3 sequences; under 15% of them were found once. The ten largest account for 8% to 10% of the sample.

The rearrangement combines TRBV12-3 or TRBV12-4 with TRBJ1-2; the D gene assignment is ambiguous. The sequencing input was blood. This TCR was recovered from a woman under 40 with Graves' ophthalmopathy. Donor details come from another sample of the same person, matched by shared clones. Read as DNA, the sequence is TGTGCCAGCAGTTTCGCCGCCCGGGGCTACACCTTC. This sequence encodes CASSFAARGYTF.